What follows are 8 T cell receptor beta chains derived from one specimen sequenced in a study of shared T cell receptors in the human thymus. Assay: immunoSEQ multiplex PCR; the TCRdb copy retains only in-frame clones and omits some. The sample holds 500,000 to 550,000 clones, approximately 78% seen once. These data were likewise used in another study, on human thymus T cells.

Sequenced material: thymocytes. These receptors were obtained from a boy less than two years old with a congenital heart defect.

The chain employs TRBV5-1 and TRBJ1-1, with no clear D. The ends were cut back, 3 bases at V and 4 bases at J, with 4 bases in the middle. CDR3 length: 11 residues. Germline V CDR1 and CDR2: SGHRS, YFSETQ. The CDR3 spells CASSSSTEAFF. CDR3 sequence (DNA): TGCGCCAGCAGCTCCAGCACTGAAGCTTTCTTT.

Only one count was recorded for this clone. CDR3 coding DNA: TGTGCCAGCAGCCCCCACGGAGGACTACTAGCGGGAGGGGGCGAGCAGTACTTC. It codes for CASSPHGGLLAGGGEQYF. V usage is TRBV11-2 and J usage is TRBJ2-7; 13 positions match TRBD2. Germline V lookup: CDR1 SGHAT, CDR2 FQNNGV. Trimming cost V 5 bases and J 6 bases; bases outside gene matches: 16. This CDR3 spans 18 amino acids.

The rearrangement uses TRBV5-1 and TRBJ2-1, with TRBD2 identical over 15 bases. V dropped 5 bases and J dropped 4; count of bases not matched to a gene: 7. CDR3 length: 17 residues. In germline, CDR1 is SGHRS, CDR2 YFSETQ. The CDR3 coding sequence is TGCGCCAGCAGTAACAGGACTAGCGGGAGGGGATACAATGAGCAGTTCTTC. Translated, it gives CASSNRTSGRGYNEQFF.

This clone was seen only a few times. The genes are TRBV23-1 and TRBJ2-7; TRBD1 agrees at 8 bases. TRBV23-1 qualifies as an ORF whose function is uncertain. The CDR3 runs to 17 residues. The V and J ends lost 1 base and 3 bases, in that order; junction bases with no gene match: 11. The CDR3 DNA follows: TGCGCCAGCAGTCAATATCTCCGGGACAGGTTTTACTACGAGCAGTACTTC. Protein product: CASSQYLRDRFYYEQYF.

V gene TRBV9 combines with J gene TRBJ2-4, with TRBD2 matching 7 bases. V dropped 3 bases and J dropped 10; count of bases not matched to a gene: 4. Germline CDR1 and CDR2: SGDLS and YYNGEE. The CDR3 has 12 residues. The CDR3 spells CASSGLLAIQYF. The CDR3 nucleotides read TGTGCCAGCAGCGGGCTACTAGCGATTCAGTACTTC.

This chain uses TRBV21-1 with TRBJ1-5; the table's D gene call, TRBD1, was not cross checked with the DNA. TRBV21-1 is annotated as a pseudogene. The CDR3 covers 21 residues. The CDR3 DNA reads TGTGCCAGCAGCAGACCCTTCTGTTGGCGTACAGGGGAAGCTGGCAATCAGCCCCAGCATTTT. Protein product: CASSRPFCWRTGEAGNQPQHF.

The rearrangement uses TRBV11-2 and TRBJ2-1, with 9 positions matching TRBD2. There are 17 residues in the CDR3. Germline V gene lookup returns CDR1 SGHAT and CDR2 FQNNGV. With V trimmed by 5 bases and J by 9 bases, 17 bases remained unmatched. For the CDR3, the DNA is TGTGCCAGCAGCGCCAGCCGGGGGCTAGCGGGACGGGGTGAGCAGTTCTTC. Translation gives CASSASRGLAGRGEQFF.

The chain recombines TRBV9 with TRBJ1-4; D is uncertain. This CDR3 is 14 amino acids long. The ends were cut back, 4 bases at V and 3 bases at J, with 10 bases in the middle. Germline V gene data show CDR1 as SGDLS and CDR2 as YYNGEE. The DNA for the CDR3 is TGTGCCAGCAGCTTCGGGAAGGCTAATGAAAAACTGTTTTTT. Translated: CASSFGKANEKLFF. Based on the CDR3 plus reference TRBV9 and TRBJ1-4, the full variable domain is DSGVTQTPKHLITATGQRVTLRCSPRSGDLSVYWYQQSLDQGLQFLIQYYNGEERAKGNILERFSAQQFPDLHSELNLSSLELGDSALYFCASSFGKANEKLFFGSGTQLSVL.